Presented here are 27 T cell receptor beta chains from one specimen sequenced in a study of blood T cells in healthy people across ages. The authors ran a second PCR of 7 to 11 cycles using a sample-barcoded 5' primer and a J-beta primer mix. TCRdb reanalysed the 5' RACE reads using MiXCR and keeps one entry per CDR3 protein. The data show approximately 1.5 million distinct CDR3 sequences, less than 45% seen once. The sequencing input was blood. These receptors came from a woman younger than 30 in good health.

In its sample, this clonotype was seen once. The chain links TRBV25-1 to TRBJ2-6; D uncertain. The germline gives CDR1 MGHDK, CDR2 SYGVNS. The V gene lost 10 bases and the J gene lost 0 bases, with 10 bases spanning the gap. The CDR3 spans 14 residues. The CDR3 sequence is CATAVGSGANVLTF. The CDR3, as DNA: TGTGCCACCGCGGTTGGCTCTGGGGCCAACGTCCTGACTTTC.

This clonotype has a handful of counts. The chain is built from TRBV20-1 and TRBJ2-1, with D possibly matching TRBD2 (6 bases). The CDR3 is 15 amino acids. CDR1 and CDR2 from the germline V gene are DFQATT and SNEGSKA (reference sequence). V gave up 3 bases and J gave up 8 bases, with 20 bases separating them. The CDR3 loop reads CSASGTHGGGYEQFF. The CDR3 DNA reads TGCAGTGCTAGCGGGACGCACGGGGGAGGTTATGAGCAGTTCTTC.

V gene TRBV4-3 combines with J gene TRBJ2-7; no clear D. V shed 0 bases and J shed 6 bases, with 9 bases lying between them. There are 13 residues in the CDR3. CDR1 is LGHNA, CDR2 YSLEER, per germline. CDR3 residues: CASSQDIPSEQYF. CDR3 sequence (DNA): TGCGCCAGCAGCCAAGATATCCCCTCCGAGCAGTACTTC.

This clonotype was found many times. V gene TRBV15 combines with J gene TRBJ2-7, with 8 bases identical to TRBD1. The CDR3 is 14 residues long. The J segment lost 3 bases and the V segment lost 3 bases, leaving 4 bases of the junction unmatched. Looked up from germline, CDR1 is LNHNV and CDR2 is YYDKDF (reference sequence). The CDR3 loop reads CATSRDRESYEQYF. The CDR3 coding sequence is TGTGCCACCAGCAGGGACAGGGAAAGCTACGAGCAGTACTTC.

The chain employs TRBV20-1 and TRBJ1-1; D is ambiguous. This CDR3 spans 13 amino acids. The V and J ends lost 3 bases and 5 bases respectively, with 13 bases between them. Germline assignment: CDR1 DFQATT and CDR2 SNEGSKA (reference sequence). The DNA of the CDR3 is TGCAGTGCTAGGGCCTCGGCGGGGACTGAAGCTTTCTTT. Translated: CSARASAGTEAFF.

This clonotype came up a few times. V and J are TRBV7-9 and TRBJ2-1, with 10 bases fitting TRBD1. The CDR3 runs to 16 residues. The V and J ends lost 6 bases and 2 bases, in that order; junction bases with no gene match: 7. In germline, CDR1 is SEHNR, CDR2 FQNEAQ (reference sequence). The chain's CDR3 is CASSPQDRGTYNEQFF. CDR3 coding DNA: TGTGCCAGCAGTCCTCAGGACAGGGGGACCTACAATGAGCAGTTCTTC.

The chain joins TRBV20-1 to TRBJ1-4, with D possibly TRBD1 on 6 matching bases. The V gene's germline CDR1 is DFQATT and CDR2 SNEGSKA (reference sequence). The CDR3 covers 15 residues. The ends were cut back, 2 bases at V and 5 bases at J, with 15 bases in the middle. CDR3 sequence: CSARTGQIANEKLFF. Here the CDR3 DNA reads TGCAGTGCTAGAACTGGACAGATTGCAAATGAAAAACTGTTTTTT.

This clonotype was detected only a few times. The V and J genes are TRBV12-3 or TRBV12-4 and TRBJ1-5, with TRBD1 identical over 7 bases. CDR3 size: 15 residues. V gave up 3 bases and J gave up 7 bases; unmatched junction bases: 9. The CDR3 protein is CASSLRQGVSQPQHF. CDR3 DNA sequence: TGTGCCAGCAGTTTGAGACAGGGAGTAAGCCAGCCCCAGCATTTT.

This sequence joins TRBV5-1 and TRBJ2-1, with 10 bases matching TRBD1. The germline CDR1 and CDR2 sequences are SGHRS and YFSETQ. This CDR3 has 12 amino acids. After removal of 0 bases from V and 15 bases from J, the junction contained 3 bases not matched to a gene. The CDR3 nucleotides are TGCGCCAGCAGCTTGGCCGGGACAGGGGTGTTCTTC. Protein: CASSLAGTGVFF.

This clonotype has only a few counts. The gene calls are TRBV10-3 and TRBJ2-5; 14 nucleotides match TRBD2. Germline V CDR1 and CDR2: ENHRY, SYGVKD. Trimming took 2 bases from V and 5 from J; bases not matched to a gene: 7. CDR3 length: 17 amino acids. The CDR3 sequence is CAISEPGTSGSHETQYF. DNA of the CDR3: TGTGCCATCAGTGAGCCCGGGACTAGCGGGAGTCATGAGACCCAGTACTTC.

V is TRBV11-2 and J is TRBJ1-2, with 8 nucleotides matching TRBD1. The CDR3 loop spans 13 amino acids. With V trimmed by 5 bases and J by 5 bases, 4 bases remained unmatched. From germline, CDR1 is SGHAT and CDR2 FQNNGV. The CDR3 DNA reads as TGTGCCAGCAGCCCGGACAGGGAATATGGCTACACCTTC. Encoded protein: CASSPDREYGYTF. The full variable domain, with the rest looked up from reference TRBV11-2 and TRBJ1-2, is EAGVAQSPRYKIIEKRQSVAFWCNPISGHATLYWYQQILGQGPKLLIQFQNNGVVDDSQLPKDRFSAERLKGVDSTLKIQPAKLEDSAVYLCASSPDREYGYTFGSGTRLTVV.

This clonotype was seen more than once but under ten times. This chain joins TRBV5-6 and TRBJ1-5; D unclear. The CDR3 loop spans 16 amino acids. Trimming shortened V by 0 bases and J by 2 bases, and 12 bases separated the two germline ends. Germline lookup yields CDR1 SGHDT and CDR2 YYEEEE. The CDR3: CASSLAGLAGNQPQHF. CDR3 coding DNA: TGTGCCAGCAGCTTGGCTGGACTCGCCGGCAATCAGCCCCAGCATTTT.

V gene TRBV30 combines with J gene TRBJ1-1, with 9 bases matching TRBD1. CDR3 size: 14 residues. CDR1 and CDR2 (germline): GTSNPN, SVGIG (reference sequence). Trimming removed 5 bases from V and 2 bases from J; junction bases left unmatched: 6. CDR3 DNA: TGTGCCTGGTTGGGACAGGGTAGCAACACTGAAGCTTTCTTT. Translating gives CAWLGQGSNTEAFF.

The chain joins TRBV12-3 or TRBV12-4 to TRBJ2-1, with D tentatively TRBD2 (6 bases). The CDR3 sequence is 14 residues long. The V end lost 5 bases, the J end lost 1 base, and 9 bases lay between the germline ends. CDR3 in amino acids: CASSRLVSYNEQFF. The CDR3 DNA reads TGTGCCAGCAGTAGACTAGTGTCCTACAATGAGCAGTTCTTC.

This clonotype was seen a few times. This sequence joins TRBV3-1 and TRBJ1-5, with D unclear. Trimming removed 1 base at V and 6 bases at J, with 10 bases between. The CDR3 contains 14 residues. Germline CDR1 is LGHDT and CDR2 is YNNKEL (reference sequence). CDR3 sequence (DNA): TGTGCCAGCAGCCAAGGGGTTGTCGGTCAGCCCCAGCATTTT. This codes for CASSQGVVGQPQHF.

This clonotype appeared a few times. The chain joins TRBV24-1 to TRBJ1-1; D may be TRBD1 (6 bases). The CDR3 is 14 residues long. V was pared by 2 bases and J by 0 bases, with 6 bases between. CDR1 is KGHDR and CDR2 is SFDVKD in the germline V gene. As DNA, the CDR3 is TGTGCCACCAGTGATTCAGGGGTGAACACTGAAGCTTTCTTT. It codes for CATSDSGVNTEAFF.

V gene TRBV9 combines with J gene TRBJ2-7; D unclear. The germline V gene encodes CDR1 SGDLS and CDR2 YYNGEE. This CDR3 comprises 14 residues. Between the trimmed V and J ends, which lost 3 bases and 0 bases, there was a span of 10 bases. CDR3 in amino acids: CASSATERSYEQYF. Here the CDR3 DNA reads TGTGCCAGCAGCGCCACTGAGCGCTCCTACGAGCAGTACTTC.

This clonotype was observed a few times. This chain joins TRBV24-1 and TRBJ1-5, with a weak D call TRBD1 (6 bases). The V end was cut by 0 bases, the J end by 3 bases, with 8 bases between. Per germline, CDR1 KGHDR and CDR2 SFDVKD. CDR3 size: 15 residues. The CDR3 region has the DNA TGTGCCACCAGTGATTTGGGACAGAACAATCAGCCCCAGCATTTT. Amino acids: CATSDLGQNNQPQHF.

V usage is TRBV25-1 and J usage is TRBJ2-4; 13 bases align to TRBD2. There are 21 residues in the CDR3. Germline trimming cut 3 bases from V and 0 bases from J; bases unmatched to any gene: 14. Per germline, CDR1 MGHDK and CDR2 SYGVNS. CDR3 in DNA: TGTGCCAGCAGTGAGGGGGCCGGGACTAGCGGGAATCGGGGAGCCAAAAACATTCAGTACTTC. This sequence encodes CASSEGAGTSGNRGAKNIQYF.

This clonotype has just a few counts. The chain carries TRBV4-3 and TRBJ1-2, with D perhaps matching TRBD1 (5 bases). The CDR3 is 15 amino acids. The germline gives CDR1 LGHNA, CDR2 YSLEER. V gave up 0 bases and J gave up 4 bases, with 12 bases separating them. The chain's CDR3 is CASSQDLGVGYGYTF. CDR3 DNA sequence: TGCGCCAGCAGCCAAGATTTGGGGGTAGGCTATGGCTACACCTTC.

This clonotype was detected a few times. The CDR3: CASSQDNSGPDTQYF. The CDR3 DNA follows: TGCGCCAGCAGCCAAGATAATTCCGGTCCAGATACGCAGTATTTT. The V gene is TRBV4-3, the J gene TRBJ2-3, with no clear D. CDR1 and CDR2 (germline): LGHNA, YSLEER. The V and J ends lost 0 bases and 4 bases respectively, with 11 bases between them. The CDR3 extends over 15 amino acids.

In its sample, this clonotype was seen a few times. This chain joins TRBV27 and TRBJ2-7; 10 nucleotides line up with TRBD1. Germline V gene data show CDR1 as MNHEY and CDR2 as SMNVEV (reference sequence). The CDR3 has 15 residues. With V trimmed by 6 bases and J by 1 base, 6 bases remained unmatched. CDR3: CASRWAGQGSYEQYF. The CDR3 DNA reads TGTGCCAGCAGATGGGCGGGACAGGGGTCCTACGAGCAGTACTTC.

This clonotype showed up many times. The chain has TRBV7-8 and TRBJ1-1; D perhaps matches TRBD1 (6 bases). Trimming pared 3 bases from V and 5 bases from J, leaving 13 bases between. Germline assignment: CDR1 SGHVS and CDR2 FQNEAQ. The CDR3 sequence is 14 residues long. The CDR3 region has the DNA TGTGCCAGCAGCTTGATGGGGGCGGGAACTGAAGCTTTCTTT. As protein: CASSLMGAGTEAFF.

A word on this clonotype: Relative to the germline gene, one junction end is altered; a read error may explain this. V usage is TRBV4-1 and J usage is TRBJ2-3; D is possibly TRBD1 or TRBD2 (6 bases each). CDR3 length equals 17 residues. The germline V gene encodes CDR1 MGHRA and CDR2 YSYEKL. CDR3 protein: CASSRGTTITSTDAQYF. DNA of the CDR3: TGCGCCAGCAGCCGCGGGACAACCATCACTAGCACAGATGCGCAGTATTTT.

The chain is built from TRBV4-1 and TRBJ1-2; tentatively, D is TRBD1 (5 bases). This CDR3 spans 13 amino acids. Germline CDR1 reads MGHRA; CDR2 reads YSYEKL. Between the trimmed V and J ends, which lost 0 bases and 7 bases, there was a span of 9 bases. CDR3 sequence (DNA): TGCGCCAGCAGCCAAGAAGGAAGGGGTGGCTACACCTTC. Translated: CASSQEGRGGYTF.

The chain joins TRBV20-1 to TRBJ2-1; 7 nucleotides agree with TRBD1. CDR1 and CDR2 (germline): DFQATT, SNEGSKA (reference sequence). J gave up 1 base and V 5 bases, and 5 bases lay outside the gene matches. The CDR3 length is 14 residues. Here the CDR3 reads CSAQGGNSYNEQFF. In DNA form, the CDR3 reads TGCAGTGCTCAAGGGGGCAATTCCTACAATGAGCAGTTCTTC.

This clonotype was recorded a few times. The CDR3 here is CASSSSTSGAYEQYF. The CDR3 nucleotides read TGTGCCAGCAGTTCCTCGACTAGCGGGGCCTACGAGCAGTACTTC. The rearrangement joins TRBV6-2 or TRBV6-3 to TRBJ2-7, with 11 bases fitting TRBD2. Trimming at V came to 4 bases and at J to 2 bases, leaving 4 bases not matched to a gene. Germline CDR1 and CDR2: MNHEY and SVGEGT. The CDR3 consists of 15 residues.